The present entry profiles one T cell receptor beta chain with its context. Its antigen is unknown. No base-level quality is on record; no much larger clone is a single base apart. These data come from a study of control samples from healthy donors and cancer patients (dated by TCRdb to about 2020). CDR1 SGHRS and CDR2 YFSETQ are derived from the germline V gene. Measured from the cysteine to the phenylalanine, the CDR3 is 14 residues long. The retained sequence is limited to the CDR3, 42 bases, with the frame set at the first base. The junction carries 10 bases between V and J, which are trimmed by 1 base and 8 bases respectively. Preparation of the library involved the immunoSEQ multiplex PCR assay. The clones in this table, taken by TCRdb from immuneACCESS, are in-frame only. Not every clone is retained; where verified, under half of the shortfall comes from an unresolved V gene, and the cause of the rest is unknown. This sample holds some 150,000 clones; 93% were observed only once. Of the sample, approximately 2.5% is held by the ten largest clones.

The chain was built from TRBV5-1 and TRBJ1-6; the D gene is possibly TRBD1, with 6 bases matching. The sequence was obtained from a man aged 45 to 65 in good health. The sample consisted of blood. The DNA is TGCGCCAGCAGCTTGCAGGGGACGGATTCACCCCTCCACTTT. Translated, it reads CASSLQGTDSPLHF.